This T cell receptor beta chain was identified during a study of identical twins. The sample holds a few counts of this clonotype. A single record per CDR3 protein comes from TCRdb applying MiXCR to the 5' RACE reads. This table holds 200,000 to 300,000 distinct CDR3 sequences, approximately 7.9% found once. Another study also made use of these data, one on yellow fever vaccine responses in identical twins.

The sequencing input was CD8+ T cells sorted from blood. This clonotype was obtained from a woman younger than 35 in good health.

The CDR3 DNA reads TGCGCCAGCAGCCGCGCGGGAGGCACAGATACGCAGTATTTT. Translating gives CASSRAGGTDTQYF. J is TRBJ2-3 and V is TRBV4-1, with 7 bases matching TRBD2. The CDR3 length is 14 residues. CDR1 is MGHRA, CDR2 YSYEKL, per germline. J was trimmed by 1 base and V by 4 bases; bases with no gene match: 2.